A single sample gave rise to the 9 T cell receptor beta chains below, sequenced in a study of cytomegalovirus exposure and HLA in healthy donors. PCR involved 60 Vbeta and 13 Jbeta primers. Clones were sequenced by immunoSEQ multiplex PCR, and TCRdb holds only the in-frame ones, with some missing. The table has 170,000 or so clones, over 65% seen once. The specimen sequenced was PBMCs. The receptor source for this set is a man between 60 and 75 years old in good health and CMV-seronegative.

The genes are TRBV2 and TRBJ2-7; 7 positions agree with TRBD1. Germline V gene lookup returns CDR1 SNHLY and CDR2 FYNNEI. J lost 2 bases, V lost 2 bases, and 6 bases had no gene match. CDR3 length: 15 amino acids. CDR3 nucleotide sequence: TGTGCCAGCAGTGAAAGTCGGCAGGGGGCCTACGAGCAGTACTTC. Residues: CASSESRQGAYEQYF. Variable domain in full (rest from reference TRBV2 and TRBJ2-7): EPEVTQTPSHQVTQMGQEVILRCVPISNHLYFYWYRQILGQKVEFLVSFYNNEISEKSEIFDDQFSVERPDGSNFTLKIRSTKLEDSAMYFCASSESRQGAYEQYFGPGTRLTVT.

The rearrangement joins TRBV6-6 to TRBJ1-1, with no clear D. V was trimmed by 2 bases and J by 0 bases, leaving 7 bases between them. Germline V gives CDR1 MNHNY, CDR2 SVGAGI (reference sequence). The CDR3 contains 14 residues. Here the CDR3 DNA reads TGTGCCAGCAGTTACGGCACGATGAACACTGAAGCTTTCTTT. This encodes CASSYGTMNTEAFF.

This clone has more than one count but fewer than ten. The chain uses TRBV10-3 and TRBJ2-1; TRBD2 agrees at 12 bases. After removal of 4 bases from V and 6 bases from J, the junction contained 16 bases not matched to a gene. The germline V gene has CDR1 ENHRY and CDR2 SYGVKD. The CDR3 sequence is 19 residues long. In nucleotides, the CDR3 is TGTGCCATCAGTGTCGGGAGGCTAGCGGGAGGGCCGTCTCGCAATGAGCAGTTCTTC. The encoded protein is CAISVGRLAGGPSRNEQFF.

The CDR3 here is CASSLAHYTDTQYF. In nucleotides, the CDR3 is TGTGCCAGCAGCTTAGCACACTACACAGATACGCAGTATTTT. The chain carries TRBV7-2 and TRBJ2-3; no definite D call. The CDR3 has 14 amino acids. Germline V gene lookup returns CDR1 SGHTA and CDR2 FQGNSA. The V and J ends lost 0 bases and 2 bases respectively, with 6 bases between them.

This clone turned up a few times. This chain uses TRBV6-1 with TRBJ1-2; 8 nucleotides align to TRBD1. J lost 5 bases, V lost 5 bases, and 7 bases had no gene match. Germline-derived CDR1 and CDR2 are MNHNS and SASEGT. The CDR3 has 14 amino acids. CDR3 protein: CASSNAGTGYGYTF. The CDR3 nucleotides are TGTGCCAGCAGTAATGCCGGGACAGGATATGGCTACACCTTC.

The rearrangement joins TRBV9 to TRBJ2-7, with D perhaps matching TRBD1 (6 bases). Trimming removed 2 bases from V and 0 bases from J, with 18 bases in between. This CDR3 region has 17 residues. CDR1 and CDR2 (germline): SGDLS, YYNGEE. The CDR3 region has the DNA TGTGCCAGCAGCGTCGCCCCAAGGGTGGGGGCCTCCTACGAGCAGTACTTC. Its protein product is CASSVAPRVGASYEQYF.

This clone has only one observation. The chain has TRBV7-2 and TRBJ2-2; 13 positions agree with TRBD2. The CDR3 spans 17 residues. Germline CDR1 reads SGHTA; CDR2 reads FQGNSA. The ends lost 4 bases at V and 1 base at J; junction bases unmatched: 3. CDR3 nucleotide sequence: TGTGCCAGCAGCTCGCGGACTAGCGGGAGGAACACCGGGGAGCTGTTTTTT. Translation gives CASSSRTSGRNTGELFF.

The CDR3 DNA reads as TGTGCCAGCAGTTACTCGAACAGCAACTATGGCTACACCTTC. It codes for CASSYSNSNYGYTF. The rearrangement uses TRBV6-6 and TRBJ1-2; the D is unclear. The germline gives CDR1 MNHNY, CDR2 SVGAGI (reference sequence). The CDR3 contains 14 residues. Trimming shortened V by 0 bases and J by 2 bases, and 7 bases separated the two germline ends.

This chain uses TRBV5-6 with TRBJ2-3; 10 nucleotides match TRBD2. The CDR3 spans 16 residues. With 0 bases clipped from V and 1 base from J, the junction kept 2 bases outside the gene matches. Germline V CDR1 and CDR2: SGHDT, YYEEEE. The CDR3 spells CASSLERGGRTDTQYF. Written as DNA, the CDR3 is TGTGCCAGCAGCTTGGAGCGGGGGGGTCGCACAGATACGCAGTATTTT.